This T cell receptor (beta chain) was captured in a study of shared clonotypes between healthy human individuals (dated by TCRdb to the early 2020s). Looking at the study overall: A couple of women and a few men aged 18 to 49 years were included in the cohort. The study deeply sequenced blood TCR repertoires of about five healthy adults to estimate repertoire size and the extent of clonotype sharing between individuals. Per donor, three plates each were used for CD4 naive and CD4 memory, two for CD8 naive, and one for CD8 memory. Different laboratories and diverse techniques were used to prepare libraries and sequence TCR repertoires, to increase sequencing depth and limit assay-specific biases. Leukapheresis yielded between about 0.85 and 9.5 billion PBMCs per donor.

As concerns this clone: What this receptor recognizes is not known. Per-base quality was not reported, and no clone a single base away is much larger than it.

Using the deep immunoSEQ assay, TCR CDR3 regions were amplified from genomic DNA by multiplex PCR. For each cell subset, the extracted genomic DNA was distributed evenly across all wells of several immunoSEQ 96-well plates, and each plate served as one replicate. For sorted subsets, each replicate PCR was loaded with about 200 ng genomic DNA, equivalent to about 30,000 T cell genomes. The purified libraries were quantified using a Qubit 3.0 fluorometer, sized with a Bioanalyzer 2100, and then quantified again using the KAPA Library Quantification kit. Every immunoSEQ 96-well plate was sequenced on a dedicated single-read 150-cycle Illumina NextSeq 550 flow cell. Turning to the authors' computational methods: The immunoSEQ output contained only junctional sequences without quality scores, so filtering could not match that applied to full-length reads. Sequences were annotated with PyIR, a Python wrapper for IgBLAST v1.9, and V/J genes and CDR3 were assigned using IMGT germline references. Reads were removed for weak V/J assignments (E-value above 1e-6), missing CDR3, stop codons, out-of-frame junctions, or ambiguous translated residues. A V3J clonotype was defined by an identical inferred V gene, J gene, and CDR3 amino acid sequence. Percentage overlap between repertoires was calculated by dividing the number of shared unique clonotypes by the size of the smaller repertoire. Three approaches were used to assess repertoire richness: RTK rarefaction, the Chao1 estimator, and Recon v2.1 estimates of unobserved clonotypes. Generation probabilities were computed with OLGA for all TCRbeta clonotypes obtained by the gDNA method from four donors. This is the immuneACCESS table as TCRdb keeps it, with only in-frame sequences that have V and J called. A part of the clones is gone; compared with another copy, unresolved V genes explain less than half, and the rest is unexplained. The D gene and trimming were derived from the DNA, and the V and J assignments and clone size from that table. In all, the sample holds about 2 million clones, and about 95% of those were seen once. 0.9% to 1.3% of the sample belongs to the ten largest clones.

From the germline V gene (reference sequence), CDR1 is MNHNY and CDR2 is SVGAGI. From the cysteine up to the phenylalanine, the CDR3 has a length of 16 residues. Left in the record is the CDR3 DNA by itself, 48 bases read in frame from the first base. The V end loses 3 bases and the J end loses 2 bases, and a stretch of 14 bases separates them. Paper-wide results and their limitations: Rarefaction of sorted-subset datasets indicated incomplete sequencing despite the large sequencing depth. Pairwise subsampling indicated that sequencing depth was expected to affect the degree of clonotype sharing among donors. Compared with non-shared clonotypes, clonotypes shared by all four sorted-subset donors had higher generation probabilities. When a handful of donors were compared, the shared fraction of clonotypes was around 5% for naive CD4, over 3% for naive CD8, 2.3% for memory CD4, and 0.4% for memory CD8. Because the study included a small number of donors, the genetic and exposure-history diversity represented was limited. Estimated clonotype richness was generally larger for naive than for memory subsets. Only blood was sampled, and tissue TCR repertoires likely differ from those in blood.

CD8 naive samples were CD45RO-negative cells positively selected for CCR7, giving a CD45RA+CCR7+ population that excluded TemRA cells. The donors were healthy, HIV-negative adults who had no recently reported acute infections or vaccinations. Only Caucasian adults living in Nashville, Tennessee, USA were represented among the donors. After blood collection by leukapheresis, PBMCs were isolated using Ficoll-Histopaque density gradient centrifugation and then cryopreserved in the vapor phase of liquid nitrogen. Purity and quantity of every magnetically sorted T cell population were checked by analytical flow cytometry. Genomic DNA was isolated from each sorted fraction and quantified by UV absorbance on a Nanodrop 2000c.

This TCR derives from a man aged 18 to 30 in good health. The rearranged segments are TRBV6-6 and TRBJ1-5; TRBD1 is possibly the D segment (5 matching bases). The sample consisted of naive CD8+ T cells sorted from blood. The cell subset or site label on this specimen signifies: CD45RA+CCR7+. In nucleotide form, the sequence is TGTGCCAGCAGTTATAGTTCAGGGATCGGCAATCAGCCCCAGCATTTT. Translated, it gives CASSYSSGIGNQPQHF.